The rows below give T cell receptor beta chains drawn from one sample of a study of spatial heterogeneity in lung cancer. TCRdb re-analysed the 5' RACE reads in MiXCR, keeping a single row per CDR3 protein. The sample records fewer than 7,500 distinct CDR3 sequences, approximately 9.1% being singletons. The starting material was lung tumor tissue, obtained at surgery. The source of these receptors is a female donor with early-stage non-small cell lung cancer. Each CDR3 is given with its conserved first and last residue. The D gene is left open where the match is weak. Expanded clones get a size class; other rows say once, few or many, or leave the size out.

size: many; D: NA; J: TRBJ2-5; V: TRBV5-1; DNA: TGCGCCAGCAGCTTTCACAGGGTAGACCAAGAGACCCAGTACTTC; CDR3: CASSFHRVDQETQYF
size: many; D: NA; J: TRBJ1-5; V: TRBV5-6; DNA: TGTGCCAGCAGCTTAAAGGGAAATCAGCCCCAGCATTTT; CDR3: CASSLKGNQPQHF
size: few; D: NA; J: TRBJ1-1; V: TRBV10-3; DNA: TGTGCCATTACCGGCGGGTGGGGGAGGACTGAAGCTTTCTTT; CDR3: CAITGGWGRTEAFF
size: medium-sized; D: NA; J: TRBJ2-5; V: TRBV4-1; DNA: TGCGCCAGCAGCCAAGGAGGACTTGGGGCGAAAGGCAGACAAGAGACCCAGTACTTC; CDR3: CASSQGGLGAKGRQETQYF
size: many; D: NA; J: TRBJ2-7; V: TRBV5-1; DNA: TGCGCCAGCAGCCGTTTAAACGCCTACGAGCAGTACTTC; CDR3: CASSRLNAYEQYF
size: NA; D: NA; J: TRBJ2-2; V: TRBV19; DNA: TGTGCCAGTAGTTGGCAGGGCCCGAACACCGGGGAGCTGTTTTTT; CDR3: CASSWQGPNTGELFF
size: many; D: NA; J: TRBJ1-1; V: TRBV6-5; DNA: TGTGCCAGCAGTTACTCAGTCGCGAACACTGAAGCTTTCTTT; CDR3: CASSYSVANTEAFF
size: few; D: NA; J: TRBJ1-2; V: TRBV6-6; DNA: TGTGCCAGCAGTGACAGCGCGCCTACATTC; CDR3: CASSDSAPTF
size: medium-sized; D: NA; J: TRBJ2-4; V: TRBV6-5; DNA: TGTGCCAGCAGTTTCCGTCCTTCTCTAGCCAAAAACATTCAGTACTTC; CDR3: CASSFRPSLAKNIQYF
size: few; D: NA; J: TRBJ1-2; V: TRBV5-5; DNA: TGTGCCAGCAGCTTGTCCGGGAACTATGGCTACACCTTC; CDR3: CASSLSGNYGYTF
size: few; D: TRBD1; J: TRBJ1-1; V: TRBV19; DNA: TGTGCCAGTAGTCCGGGACAGGGGGCGATGAACACTGAAGCTTTCTTT; CDR3: CASSPGQGAMNTEAFF
size: few; D: NA; J: TRBJ2-3; V: TRBV12-3/TRBV12-4; DNA: TGTGCCAGCAGTCCGCCCAGGGGCTCAGATACGCAGTATTTT; CDR3: CASSPPRGSDTQYF
size: many; D: NA; J: TRBJ1-2; V: TRBV12-3/TRBV12-4; DNA: TGTGCCAGCAGTTTCGGCGGCGGAGGGGAGTATGGCTACACCTTC; CDR3: CASSFGGGGEYGYTF